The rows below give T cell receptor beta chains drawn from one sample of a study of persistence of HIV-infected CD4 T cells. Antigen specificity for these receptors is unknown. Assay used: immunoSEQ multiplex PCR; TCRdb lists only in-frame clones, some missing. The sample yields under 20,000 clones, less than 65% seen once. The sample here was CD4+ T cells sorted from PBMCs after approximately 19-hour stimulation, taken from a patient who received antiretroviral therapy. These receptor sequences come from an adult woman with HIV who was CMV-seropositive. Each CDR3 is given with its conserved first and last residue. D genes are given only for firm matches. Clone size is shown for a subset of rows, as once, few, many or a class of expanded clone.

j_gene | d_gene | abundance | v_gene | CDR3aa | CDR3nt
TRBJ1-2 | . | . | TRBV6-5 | CASSPSGGYGYTF | TGTGCCAGCAGCCCGTCCGGGGGCTATGGCTACACCTTC
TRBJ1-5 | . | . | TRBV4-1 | CASSLGQNNQPQHF | TGCGCCAGCAGCCTCGGACAGAACAATCAGCCCCAGCATTTT
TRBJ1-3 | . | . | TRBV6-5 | CASSFDRSGNTIYF | TGTGCCAGCAGTTTCGACAGATCTGGAAACACCATATATTTT
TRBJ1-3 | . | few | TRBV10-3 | CAISLTDTGNTIYF | TGTGCCATCAGTTTGACGGATACTGGAAACACCATATATTTT
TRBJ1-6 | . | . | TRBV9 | CASSYTDNSPLHF | TGTGCCAGCAGCTATACCGATAATTCACCCCTCCACTTT
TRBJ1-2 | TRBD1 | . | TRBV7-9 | CASSARDRVESANYGYTF | TGTGCCAGCAGCGCCCGGGACAGGGTCGAGTCGGCTAACTATGGCTACACCTTC
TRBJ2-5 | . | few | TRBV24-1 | CATSDLGQGGFGETQYF | TGTGCCACCAGTGATTTAGGGCAGGGTGGGTTCGGAGAGACCCAGTACTTC
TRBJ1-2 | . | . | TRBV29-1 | CSVLPGYTF | TGCAGCGTTCTCCCCGGCTACACCTTC
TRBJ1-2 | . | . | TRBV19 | CASSIQGQYYGYTF | TGTGCCAGTAGTATACAGGGACAATACTATGGCTACACCTTC
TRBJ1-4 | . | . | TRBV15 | CATSRDPQGSREKLFF | TGTGCCACCAGCAGAGATCCCCAGGGTTCACGAGAAAAACTGTTTTTT
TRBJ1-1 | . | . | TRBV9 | CASSVVIHAEAFF | TGTGCCAGCAGCGTAGTAATCCACGCAGAAGCTTTCTTT
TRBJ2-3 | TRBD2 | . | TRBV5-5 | CASSLVGTSGGRDTQYF | TGTGCCAGCAGCTTGGTTGGGACTAGCGGGGGTAGAGATACGCAGTATTTT
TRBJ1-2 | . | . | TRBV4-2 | CASSQAGGDPFYGYTF | TGTGCCAGCAGCCAAGCTGGAGGGGACCCTTTCTATGGCTACACCTTC
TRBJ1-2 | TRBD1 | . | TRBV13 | CASSSSGQGTSGYTF | TGTGCCAGCAGCTCGTCGGGACAGGGTACGAGTGGCTACACCTTC
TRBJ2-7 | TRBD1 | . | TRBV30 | CACRSRTGVTYEQYF | TGTGCCTGTAGAAGCCGGACAGGGGTTACCTACGAGCAGTACTTC
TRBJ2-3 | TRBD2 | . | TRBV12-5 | CASGLVKLSGAPDTQYF | TGTGCTAGTGGTTTGGTAAAACTTAGCGGGGCCCCAGATACGCAGTATTTT
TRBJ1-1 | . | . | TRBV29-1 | CSGMNTEAFF | TGCAGCGGGATGAACACTGAAGCTTTCTTT
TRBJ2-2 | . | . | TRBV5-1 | CASRTGPGAGELFF | TGCGCCAGCAGGACAGGCCCGGGGGCCGGGGAGCTGTTTTTT
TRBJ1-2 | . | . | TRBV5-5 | CASSLKREGGYTF | TGTGCCAGCAGCTTGAAGCGGGAGGGCGGCTACACCTTC
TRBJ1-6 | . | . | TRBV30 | CAWKAGGVGSPLHF | TGTGCCTGGAAGGCGGGGGGCGTTGGTTCACCCCTCCACTTT
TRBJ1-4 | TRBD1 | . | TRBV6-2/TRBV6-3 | CASSPFGTVDEKLFF | TGTGCCAGCAGTCCCTTTGGGACAGTAGATGAAAAACTGTTTTTT
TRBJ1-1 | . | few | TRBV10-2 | CASSPGPNTEAFF | TGCGCCAGCAGTCCGGGCCCGAACACTGAAGCTTTCTTT
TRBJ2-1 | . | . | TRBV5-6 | CASSLGETRLSGNEQFF | TGTGCCAGCAGCTTGGGGGAGACTAGACTGTCGGGCAATGAGCAGTTCTTC
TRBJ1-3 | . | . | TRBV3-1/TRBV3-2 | CASSQGRGNTIYF | TGTGCCAGCAGCCAGGGGAGGGGAAACACCATATATTTT
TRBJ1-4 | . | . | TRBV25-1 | CASSEWSGRDNEKLFF | TGTGCCAGCAGTGAATGGTCCGGAAGGGATAATGAAAAACTGTTTTTT
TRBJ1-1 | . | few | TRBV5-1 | CASTMGPMNTEAFF | TGCGCCAGCACTATGGGACCCATGAACACTGAAGCTTTCTTT
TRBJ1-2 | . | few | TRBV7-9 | CASSVDRLGGYTF | TGTGCCAGCAGCGTCGACAGACTTGGTGGCTACACCTTC
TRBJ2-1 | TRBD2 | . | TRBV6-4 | CASSFGLAGVNEQFF | TGTGCCAGCAGCTTTGGACTAGCGGGGGTTAATGAGCAGTTCTTC
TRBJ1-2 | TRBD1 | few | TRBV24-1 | CATSEGQGARGYTF | TGTGCCACCAGTGAAGGACAGGGGGCGAGAGGCTACACCTTC
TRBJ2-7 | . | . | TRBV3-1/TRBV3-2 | CASSQEGGYSYEQYF | TGTGCCAGCAGCCAAGAAGGGGGTTACAGCTACGAGCAGTACTTC
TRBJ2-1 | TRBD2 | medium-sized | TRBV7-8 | CASIPGRGGRNEQFF | TGTGCCAGCATCCCCGGGCGGGGGGGAAGGAATGAGCAGTTCTTC
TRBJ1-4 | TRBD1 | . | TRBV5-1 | CASSPGQGVTNEKLFF | TGCGCCAGCAGCCCGGGACAGGGGGTGACTAATGAAAAACTGTTTTTT
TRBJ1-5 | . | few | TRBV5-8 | CASGPKGGGSEQPQHF | TGTGCCAGTGGGCCAAAAGGGGGGGGGTCCGAGCAGCCCCAGCATTTT
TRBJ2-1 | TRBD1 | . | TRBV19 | CASGPGQNSYNEQFF | TGTGCCAGTGGGCCGGGACAGAATTCCTACAATGAGCAGTTCTTC
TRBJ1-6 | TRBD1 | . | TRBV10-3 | CAIREETGFSPLHF | TGTGCCATCAGGGAGGAGACAGGGTTTTCACCCCTCCACTTT
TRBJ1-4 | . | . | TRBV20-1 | CSASPFTRATNEKLFF | TGCAGTGCTAGTCCTTTCACCCGGGCCACTAATGAAAAACTGTTTTTT
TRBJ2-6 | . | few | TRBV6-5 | CASSIQSSGANVLTF | TGTGCCAGCAGTATACAGAGCTCTGGGGCCAACGTCCTGACTTTC
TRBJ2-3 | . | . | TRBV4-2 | CASSQDGDAEDTQYF | TGTGCCAGCAGCCAAGACGGGGATGCCGAAGATACGCAGTATTTT
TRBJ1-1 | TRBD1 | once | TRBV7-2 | CASSPDRSKAFF | TGTGCCAGCAGCCCGGACAGGTCTAAAGCTTTCTTT
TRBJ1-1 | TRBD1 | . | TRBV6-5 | CASKGQGEAFF | TGTGCCAGCAAAGGACAGGGCGAAGCTTTCTTT
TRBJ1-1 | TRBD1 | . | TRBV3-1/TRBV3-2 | CASSRIDRATEAFF | TGTGCCAGCAGCCGCATCGACAGGGCCACTGAAGCTTTCTTT
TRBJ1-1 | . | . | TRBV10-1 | CASSDPNTEAFF | TGCGCCAGCAGTGATCCGAACACTGAAGCTTTCTTT
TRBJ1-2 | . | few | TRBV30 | CAWRKGASNYGYTF | TGTGCCTGGAGAAAGGGAGCCTCTAACTATGGCTACACCTTC
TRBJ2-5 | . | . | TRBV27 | CASSPRWGGQETQYF | TGTGCCAGCAGCCCCCGATGGGGAGGCCAAGAGACCCAGTACTTC
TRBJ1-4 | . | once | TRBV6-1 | CASSEAGGPREKLFF | TGTGCCAGCAGTGAAGCCGGGGGCCCAAGGGAAAAACTGTTTTTT
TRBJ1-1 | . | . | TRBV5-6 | CASSLAAATEAFF | TGTGCCAGCAGCTTGGCAGCCGCCACTGAAGCTTTCTTT
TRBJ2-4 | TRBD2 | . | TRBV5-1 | CASSPTSGAKNIQYF | TGCGCCAGCAGCCCTACTAGCGGGGCCAAAAACATTCAGTACTTC
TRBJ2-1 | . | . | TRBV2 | CASTEGLTRGNEQFF | TGTGCCAGCACCGAGGGCTTGACGAGGGGCAATGAGCAGTTCTTC
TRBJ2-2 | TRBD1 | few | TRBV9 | CASSSTGGWELFF | TGTGCCAGCAGCTCAACAGGGGGGTGGGAGCTGTTTTTT
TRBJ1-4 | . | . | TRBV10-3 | CAISEKKTDLNEKLFF | TGTGCCATCAGTGAGAAAAAGACAGATCTTAATGAAAAACTGTTTTTT
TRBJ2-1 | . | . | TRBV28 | CATGKGGGNNEQFF | TGTGCCACCGGTAAGGGGGGGGGCAACAATGAGCAGTTCTTC
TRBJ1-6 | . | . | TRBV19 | CASSTGLDSPLHF | TGTGCCAGTAGCACAGGATTAGATTCACCCCTCCACTTT
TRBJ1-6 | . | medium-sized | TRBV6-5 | CASRGVGSPLHF | TGTGCCAGCAGAGGAGTAGGTTCACCCCTCCACTTT
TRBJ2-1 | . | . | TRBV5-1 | CASSLAAGEQFF | TGCGCCAGCAGCTTGGCCGCGGGGGAGCAGTTCTTC
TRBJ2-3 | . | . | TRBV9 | CASSVGLSSDTQYF | TGTGCCAGCAGCGTAGGGCTGTCGAGTGATACGCAGTATTTT
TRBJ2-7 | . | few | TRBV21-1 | CASSKEETPGHEQYF | TGTGCCAGCAGCAAAGAGGAGACTCCTGGCCACGAGCAGTACTTC